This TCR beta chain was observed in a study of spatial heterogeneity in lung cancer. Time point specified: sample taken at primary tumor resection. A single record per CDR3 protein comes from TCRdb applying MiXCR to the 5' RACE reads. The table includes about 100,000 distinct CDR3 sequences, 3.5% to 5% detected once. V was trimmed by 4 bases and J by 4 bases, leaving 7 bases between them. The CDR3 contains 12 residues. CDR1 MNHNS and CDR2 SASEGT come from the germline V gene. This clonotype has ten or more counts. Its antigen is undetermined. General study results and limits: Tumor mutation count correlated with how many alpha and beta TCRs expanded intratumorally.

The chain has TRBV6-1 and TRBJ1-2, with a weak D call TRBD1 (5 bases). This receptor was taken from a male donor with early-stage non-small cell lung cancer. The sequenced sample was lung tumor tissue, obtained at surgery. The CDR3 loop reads CASSADSYGYTF. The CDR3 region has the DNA TGTGCCAGCAGTGCCGACAGCTATGGCTACACCTTC.